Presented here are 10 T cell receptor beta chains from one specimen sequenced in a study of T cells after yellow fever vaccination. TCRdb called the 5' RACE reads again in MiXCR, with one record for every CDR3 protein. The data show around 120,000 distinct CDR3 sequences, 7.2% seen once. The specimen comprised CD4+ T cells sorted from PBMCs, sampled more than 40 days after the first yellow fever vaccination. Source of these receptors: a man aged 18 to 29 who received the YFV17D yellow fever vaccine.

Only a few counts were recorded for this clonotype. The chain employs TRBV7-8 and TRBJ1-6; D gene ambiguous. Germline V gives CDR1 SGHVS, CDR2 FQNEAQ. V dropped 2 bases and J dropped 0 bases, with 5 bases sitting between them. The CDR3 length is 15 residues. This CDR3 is CASSLMDSYNSPLHF. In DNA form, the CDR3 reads TGTGCCAGCAGCTTAATGGACTCCTATAATTCACCCCTCCACTTT.

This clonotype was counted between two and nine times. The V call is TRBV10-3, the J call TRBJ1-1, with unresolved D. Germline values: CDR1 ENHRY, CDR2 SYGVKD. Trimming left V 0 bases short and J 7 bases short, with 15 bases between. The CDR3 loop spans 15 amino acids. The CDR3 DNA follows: TGTGCCATCAGTGAGTCGATTGCGGGGAATGGTGAAGCTTTCTTT. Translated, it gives CAISESIAGNGEAFF.

In DNA form, the CDR3 reads TGCGCCAGCAGCTTGGAAGGGTCCGGTGAAGCTTTCTTT. It codes for CASSLEGSGEAFF. The chain has TRBV5-1 and TRBJ1-1; D gene uncertain. Germline V gene sequence: CDR1 SGHRS, CDR2 YFSETQ. The CDR3 spans 13 residues. V lost 0 bases to trimming and J lost 7 bases, with 10 bases between them.

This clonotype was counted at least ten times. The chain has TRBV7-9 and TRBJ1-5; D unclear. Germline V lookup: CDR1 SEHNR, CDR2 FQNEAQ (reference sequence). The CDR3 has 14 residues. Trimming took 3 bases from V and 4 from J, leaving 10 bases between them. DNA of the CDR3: TGTGCCAGCAGCTTGGAGACCTCAAATCAGCCCCAGCATTTT. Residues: CASSLETSNQPQHF.

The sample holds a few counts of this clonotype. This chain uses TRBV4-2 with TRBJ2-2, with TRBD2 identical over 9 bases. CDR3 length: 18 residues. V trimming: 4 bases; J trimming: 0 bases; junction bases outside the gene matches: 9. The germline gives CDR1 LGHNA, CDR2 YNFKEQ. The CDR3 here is CASSPRASGTANTGELFF. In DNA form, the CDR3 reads TGTGCCAGCAGCCCGAGGGCTAGCGGGACCGCGAACACCGGGGAGCTGTTTTTT.

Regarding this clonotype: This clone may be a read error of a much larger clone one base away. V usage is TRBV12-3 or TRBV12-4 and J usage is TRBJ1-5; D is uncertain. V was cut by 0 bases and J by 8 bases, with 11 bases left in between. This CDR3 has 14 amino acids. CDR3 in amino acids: CASSLAGNGEPQHF. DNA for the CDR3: TGTGCCAGCAGTTTAGCCGGGAATGGGGAGCCCCAGCATTTT.

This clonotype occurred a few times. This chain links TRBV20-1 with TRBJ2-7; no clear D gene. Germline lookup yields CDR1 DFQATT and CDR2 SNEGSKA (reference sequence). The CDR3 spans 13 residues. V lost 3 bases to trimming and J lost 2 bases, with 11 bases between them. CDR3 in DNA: TGCAGTGCTAGCAGAGTTGGTCCCTACGAGCAGTACGTC. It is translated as CSASRVGPYEQYV.

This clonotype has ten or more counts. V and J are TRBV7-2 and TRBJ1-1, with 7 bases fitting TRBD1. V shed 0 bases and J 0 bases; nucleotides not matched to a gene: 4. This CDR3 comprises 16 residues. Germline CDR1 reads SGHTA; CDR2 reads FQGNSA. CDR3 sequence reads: CASSLAGTAMNTEAFF. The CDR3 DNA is TGTGCCAGCAGCTTAGCCGGGACAGCTATGAACACTGAAGCTTTCTTT. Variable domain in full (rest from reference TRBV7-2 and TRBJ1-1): GAGVSQSPSNKVTEKGKDVELRCDPISGHTALYWYRQSLGQGLEFLIYFQGNSAPDKSGLPSDRFSAERTGGSVSTLTIQRTQQEDSAVYLCASSLAGTAMNTEAFFGQGTRLTVV.

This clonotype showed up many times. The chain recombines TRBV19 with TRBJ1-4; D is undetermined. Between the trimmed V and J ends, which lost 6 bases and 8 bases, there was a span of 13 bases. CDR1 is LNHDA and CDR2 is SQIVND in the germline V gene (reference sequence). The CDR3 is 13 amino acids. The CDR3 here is CASRRSGEEKLFF. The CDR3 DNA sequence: TGTGCCAGTAGGCGCTCAGGCGAAGAAAAACTGTTTTTT.

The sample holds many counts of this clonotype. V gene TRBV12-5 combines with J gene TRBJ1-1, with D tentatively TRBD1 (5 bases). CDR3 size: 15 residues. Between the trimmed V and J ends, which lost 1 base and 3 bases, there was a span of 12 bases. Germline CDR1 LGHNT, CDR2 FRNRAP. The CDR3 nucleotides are TGTGCTAGTGGTTTGGCCCGGGGGGAAGACACTGAAGCTTTCTTT. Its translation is CASGLARGEDTEAFF.